The rows below give T cell receptor beta chains drawn from one sample of a study of beta chain features in type 1 diabetes. Clones were sequenced by immunoSEQ multiplex PCR, and TCRdb holds only the in-frame ones, with some missing. The sample lists about 250,000 clones, roughly 13% occurring once. Specimen: naive CD4+ T cells from blood. The source is a woman between 40 and 55 years old in good health. CDR3s include the opening cysteine and the closing phenylalanine or tryptophan. A D gene is named only where the DNA matches it firmly. The size of a clone is reported for some rows only, either as once, few or many, or as a class for expanded clones.

NA TRBJ1-4 TRBV7-9 NA CASSPGTSGREKLFF TGTGCCAGCAGCCCTGGGACATCGGGAAGGGAAAAACTGTTTTTT
TRBD2 TRBJ2-1 TRBV7-9 NA CASVRTGGYNEQFF TGTGCCAGCGTCCGGACGGGGGGATACAATGAGCAGTTCTTC
NA TRBJ1-2 TRBV29-1 few CSVESSGQRGATF TGCAGCGTTGAGAGTTCTGGACAGCGCGGTGCCACCTTC
NA TRBJ1-3 TRBV19 few CASSPDIPGNTIYF TGTGCCAGTAGCCCCGACATACCTGGAAACACCATATATTTT
NA TRBJ1-5 TRBV2 NA CASSEALAGPASNQPQHF TGTGCCAGCAGTGAAGCGCTCGCAGGGCCGGCCAGCAATCAGCCCCAGCATTTT
TRBD2 TRBJ2-3 TRBV27 NA CASSSWHGGASYF TGTGCCAGCAGTAGCTGGCACGGGGGGGCCTCGTATTTT
TRBD1 TRBJ2-1 TRBV11-2 NA CASSLVSGTGVFNEQFF TGTGCCAGCAGCTTAGTTTCCGGGACAGGGGTCTTCAATGAGCAGTTCTTC
NA TRBJ1-1 TRBV2 few CASSVKRVNTEAFF TGTGCCAGCAGTGTGAAGAGGGTGAACACTGAAGCTTTCTTT
TRBD1 TRBJ2-2 TRBV25-1 NA CASSDTGGTGELFF TGTGCCAGCAGTGACACAGGGGGCACCGGGGAGCTGTTTTTT
TRBD1 TRBJ2-7 TRBV5-1 NA CASSLGQGATGEQYF TGCGCCAGCAGCTTAGGACAGGGTGCGACCGGCGAGCAGTACTTC